One sample yielded the 3 T cell receptor beta chains listed below, sequenced in a study of CD8+ T cells in alopecia areata. Treatment indicated: oral pan-JAK inhibitor, 5-10 mg twice daily. Isolated RNA was reverse transcribed into cDNA used as the sequencing template. Data came from immunoSEQ multiplex PCR; TCRdb stores just in-frame clones and leaves some out. This table has some 58,000 clones, around 45% appearing once. The sample here was CD8+ T cells sorted from blood, taken at approximately week 37, from a patient treated with tofacitinib. The receptors come from a human donor with alopecia areata.

The V and J genes are TRBV9 and TRBJ1-2; 11 positions agree with TRBD1. This CDR3 spans 14 amino acids. Germline-derived CDR1 and CDR2 are SGDLS and YYNGEE. V lost 3 bases to trimming and J lost 2 bases; unmatched junction nucleotides: 0. CDR3 coding DNA: TGTGCCAGCAGCGGGACAGGGGGCAACTATGGCTACACCTTC. Protein product: CASSGTGGNYGYTF.

The chain couples TRBV7-9 to TRBJ2-5, with D unclear. The end of the DNA aligns better with TRBJ2-7, so the J call may be wrong. The CDR3 has 12 residues. Germline lookup yields CDR1 SEHNR and CDR2 FQNEAQ (reference sequence). Here the CDR3 DNA reads TGTGCCAGCAGTTCGCTGTCTTACGAGCAGTACTTC. Translation gives CASSSLSYEQYF.

DNA of the CDR3: TGCAGCGTTGATCACGGGCGTCTCCGGGAGACCCAGTACTTC. This encodes CSVDHGRLRETQYF. The rearrangement joins TRBV29-1 to TRBJ2-5; D unresolved. V was cut by 3 bases and J by 5 bases, with 16 bases left in between. The CDR3 runs 14 residues. The germline V gene encodes CDR1 SQVTM and CDR2 ANQGSEA.